The rows below give T cell receptor beta chains drawn from one sample of a study of T-cell reconstitution after alpha-beta-depleted transplantation in children. TCRdb reanalysed the PCR reads using MiXCR and keeps one entry per CDR3 protein. The repertoire includes 300,000 to 400,000 distinct CDR3 sequences, around 16% of them detected once, and approximately 38% sits in the top ten. This specimen was PBMCs, mostly from graft donor cells, taken 360 days after TCRalphabeta/CD19-depleted stem cell transplant. These receptors all come from a male patient aged 2 to 10 who had a stem cell transplant for acute lymphoblastic leukemia, so the T cells may come from the graft donor. Each CDR3 is given with its conserved first and last residue. A D gene is named only where the DNA matches it firmly. Where a row states a size, it is once, few, many or the class of an expanded clone; other rows omit it.

D,J,V,size,CDR3,DNA
TRBD2,TRBJ2-5,TRBV12-3/TRBV12-4,.,CASSRLAGGVETQYF,TGTGCCAGCAGCCGACTAGCGGGAGGTGTGGAGACCCAGTACTTC
TRBD2,TRBJ2-1,TRBV7-6,.,CASSLDVGLPYNEQFF,TGTGCCAGCAGCTTAGATGTGGGACTACCCTACAATGAGCAGTTCTTC
TRBD2,TRBJ2-1,TRBV6-1,few,CAFERGGHNEQFF,TGTGCCTTCGAAAGGGGAGGGCACAATGAGCAGTTCTTC
.,TRBJ2-1,TRBV6-1,.,CASSSPALHSYNEQFF,TGTGCCAGCAGTAGCCCGGCGTTACACTCCTACAATGAGCAGTTCTTC
.,TRBJ2-7,TRBV4-2,.,CASSHRTWVTYEQYF,TGTGCCAGCAGCCATCGGACATGGGTGACCTACGAGCAGTACTTC
TRBD2,TRBJ2-1,TRBV3-1,many,CASSPPGTSGSREQFF,TGTGCCAGCAGCCCTCCCGGGACTAGCGGGAGCAGGGAGCAGTTCTTC
TRBD1,TRBJ2-7,TRBV29-1,many,CSVDSGNNRGVNEQYF,TGCAGCGTTGATAGCGGTAATAACAGGGGGGTAAACGAGCAGTACTTC
TRBD2,TRBJ2-3,TRBV4-2,many,CASSQGPSGTDTQYF,TGTGCCAGCAGCCAAGGTCCTAGCGGAACAGATACGCAGTATTTT
.,TRBJ1-1,TRBV11-2,.,CASSPSVWGSRPANTEAFF,TGTGCCAGCAGCCCCTCGGTTTGGGGTAGTCGTCCGGCGAACACTGAAGCTTTCTTT
.,TRBJ1-4,TRBV6-5,few,CASSYGGAGEKLFF,TGTGCCAGCAGTTACGGGGGGGCGGGTGAAAAACTGTTTTTT
.,TRBJ2-7,TRBV28,.,CASSSPLSSYEQYF,TGTGCCAGCAGTTCCCCTCTCTCCTCCTACGAGCAGTACTTC
.,TRBJ2-2,TRBV5-1,few,CASSVLPNTGELFF,TGCGCCAGCAGCGTTTTACCTAACACCGGGGAGCTGTTTTTT
TRBD2,TRBJ2-1,TRBV29-1,many,CSVEGAGTSGNYNEQFF,TGCAGCGTTGAAGGGGCGGGGACTAGCGGGAACTACAATGAGCAGTTCTTC
.,TRBJ2-7,TRBV19,.,CASSTGLYEQYF,TGTGCCAGTAGTACGGGACTCTACGAGCAGTACTTC
.,TRBJ1-5,TRBV12-3/TRBV12-4,.,CASSAGFNQPQHF,TGTGCCAGCTCGGCTGGGTTCAATCAGCCCCAGCATTTT
TRBD1,TRBJ1-6,TRBV4-1,.,CASSRMDRASPLHF,TGCGCCAGCAGCCGCATGGACAGGGCTTCACCCCTCCACTTT
TRBD1,TRBJ2-7,TRBV28,.,CASSLGVGTEAYEQYF,TGTGCCAGCAGTTTGGGGGTCGGGACAGAGGCCTACGAGCAGTACTTC